The clone carrying this T cell receptor beta chain was seen only a few times. The data belong to a study of neurological immune-mediated disorders. This CDR3 spans 13 amino acids. Trimming removed 7 bases at V and 7 bases at J, with 16 bases between. Germline V gene sequence: CDR1 MNHEY, CDR2 SVGAGI. TCRdb re-derived calls from the 5' RACE reads in MiXCR, one entry per CDR3 protein. The sample records some 28,000 distinct CDR3 sequences, approximately 12% being singletons. The receptor's source is a man between 60 and 75 years old in good health. V and J are TRBV6-5 and TRBJ2-5; no firm D call. The sequenced sample was PBMCs. The CDR3 spells CASTPPSRRTQYF. The CDR3 bases are TGTGCCAGCACCCCCCCCTCACGGAGGACCCAGTACTTC.